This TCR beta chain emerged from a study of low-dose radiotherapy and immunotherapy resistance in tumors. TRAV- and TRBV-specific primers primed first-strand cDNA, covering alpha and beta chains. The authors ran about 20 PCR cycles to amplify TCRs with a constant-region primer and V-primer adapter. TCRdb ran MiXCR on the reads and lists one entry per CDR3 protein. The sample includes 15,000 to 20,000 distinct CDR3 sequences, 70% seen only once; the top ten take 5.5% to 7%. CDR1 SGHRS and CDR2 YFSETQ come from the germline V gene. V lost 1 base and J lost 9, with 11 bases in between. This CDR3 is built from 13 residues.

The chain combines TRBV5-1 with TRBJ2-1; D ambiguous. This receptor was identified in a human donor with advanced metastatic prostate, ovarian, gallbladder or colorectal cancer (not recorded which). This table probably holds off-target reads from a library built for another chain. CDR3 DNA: TGCGCCAGCAGCTTGCCCTTGGTGAGTGAGCAGTTCTTC. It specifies CASSLPLVSEQFF. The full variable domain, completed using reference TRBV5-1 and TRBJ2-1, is KAGVTQTPRYLIKTRGQQVTLSCSPISGHRSVSWYQQTPGQGLQFLFEYFSETQRNKGNFPGRFSGRQFSNSRSEMNVSTLELGDSALYLCASSLPLVSEQFFGPGTRLTVL.